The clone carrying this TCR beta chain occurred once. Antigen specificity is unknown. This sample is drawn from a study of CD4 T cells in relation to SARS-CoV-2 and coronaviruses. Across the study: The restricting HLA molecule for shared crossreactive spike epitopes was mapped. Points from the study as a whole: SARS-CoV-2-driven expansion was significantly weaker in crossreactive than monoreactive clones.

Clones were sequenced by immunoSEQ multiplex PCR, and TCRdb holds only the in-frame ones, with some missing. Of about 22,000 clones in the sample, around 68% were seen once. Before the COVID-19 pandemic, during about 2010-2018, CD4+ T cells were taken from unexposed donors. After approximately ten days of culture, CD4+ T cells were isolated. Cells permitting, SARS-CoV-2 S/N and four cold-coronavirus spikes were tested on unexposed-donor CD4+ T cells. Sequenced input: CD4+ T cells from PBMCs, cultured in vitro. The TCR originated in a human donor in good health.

CDR3 coding DNA: TGTGCCAGCAGCAAAGGCCAGGGACAGGGTAACTCCACAGATACGCAGTATTTT. This gives the protein CASSKGQGQGNSTDTQYF. The J gene is TRBJ2-3, the V gene TRBV21-1; the table calls TRBD1, which could not be checked here. TRBV21-1 is a pseudogene locus. CDR3 length equals 18 residues.